The 30 T cell receptor beta chains below were found in one sample sequenced in a study of cytomegalovirus exposure and HLA in healthy donors. The PCR had 60 Vbeta and 13 Jbeta primers. TCRdb's table, derived via immunoSEQ multiplex PCR, lists solely in-frame clones and lacks some. The sample gives around 150,000 clones, over 70% of which show up once; approximately 7% is in the top ten. The sequenced sample was PBMCs. These receptors were collected from a male donor in good health and CMV-seropositive.

The chain is built from TRBV5-1 and TRBJ2-2, with 8 bases aligning to TRBD1. Germline V gene lookup returns CDR1 SGHRS and CDR2 YFSETQ. The trim removed 1 base at V and 4 bases at J, leaving 6 bases unmatched. The CDR3 is 16 residues long. The CDR3 sequence: CASSLYEDRVTGELFF. CDR3 bases: TGCGCCAGCAGCTTGTATGAGGACAGGGTCACCGGGGAGCTGTTTTTT.

A single count supports this clone. The chain combines TRBV10-2 with TRBJ2-1; TRBD2 matches 10 bases. This CDR3 spans 15 amino acids. CDR1 is WSHSY and CDR2 is SAAADI in the germline V gene. The V segment lost 6 bases and the J segment 7 bases; nucleotides outside the gene matches: 9. CDR3 region: CASRRDSGGLNEQFF. DNA for the CDR3: TGCGCCAGCAGAAGGGATAGCGGGGGGTTGAATGAGCAGTTCTTC.

The chain couples TRBV4-1 to TRBJ1-1, with TRBD1 identical over 7 bases. This CDR3 is 15 amino acids long. Germline assignment: CDR1 MGHRA and CDR2 YSYEKL. V lost 2 bases to trimming and J lost 5 bases; unmatched junction nucleotides: 8. The CDR3 is CASSQWAGGGTEAFF. DNA for the CDR3: TGCGCCAGCAGCCAATGGGCAGGGGGAGGAACTGAAGCTTTCTTT.

The chain is built from TRBV14 and TRBJ1-3, with D unclear. The germline V gene encodes CDR1 SGHDN and CDR2 FVKESK. V lost 0 bases to trimming and J lost 8 bases, with 14 bases between them. The CDR3 totals 15 residues. DNA for the CDR3: TGTGCCAGCAGCCAAGAGATTTCAGGTTGGGACACCATATATTTT. It specifies CASSQEISGWDTIYF.

The count of this clone is one. The V gene is TRBV7-8, the J gene TRBJ1-2; D is possibly TRBD1 (6 bases). This CDR3 is built from 15 residues. Trimming removed 6 bases at V and 4 bases at J, with 18 bases between. CDR1 and CDR2 (germline): SGHVS, FQNEAQ. CDR3 residues: CASRRSGQGSYGYTF. The CDR3 nucleotides are TGTGCCAGCAGGAGGTCTGGTCAGGGGTCCTATGGCTACACCTTC. Looking up the rest from reference TRBV7-8 and TRBJ1-2 gives the full variable domain: GAGVSQSPRYKVAKRGQDVALRCDPISGHVSLFWYQQALGQGPEFLTYFQNEAQLDKSGLPSDRFFAERPEGSVSTLKIQRTQQEDSAVYLCASRRSGQGSYGYTFGSGTRLTVV.

CDR3 residues: CASSSGRLAGGKSETQYF. Written as DNA, the CDR3 is TGTGCCAGCAGCTCGGGGCGACTAGCGGGGGGGAAATCGGAGACCCAGTACTTC. V gene TRBV7-2 combines with J gene TRBJ2-5; 14 nucleotides align to TRBD2. CDR1 and CDR2 (germline): SGHTA, FQGNSA. With V trimmed by 4 bases and J by 5 bases, 12 bases remained unmatched. There are 18 residues in the CDR3.

The chain recombines TRBV7-6 with TRBJ2-5, with D tentatively TRBD1 (6 bases). The J call may be faulty, since TRBJ2-7 better matches the DNA end. This CDR3 is 13 amino acids long. Germline V gives CDR1 SGHVS, CDR2 FNYEAQ. The CDR3 DNA follows: TGTGCCAGCAGCAGCCAGGGGAGCTACGAGCAGTACTTC. This translates into CASSSQGSYEQYF.

The gene calls are TRBV12-5 and TRBJ2-5; 11 bases are shared with TRBD1. V shed 1 base and J 4 bases; nucleotides not matched to a gene: 8. CDR3 size: 17 residues. Germline V gene lookup returns CDR1 LGHNT and CDR2 FRNRAP. Here the CDR3 DNA reads TGTGCTAGTGGTTTGGACTTCGGACAGGGGGCGGGAGAGACCCAGTACTTC. Its translation is CASGLDFGQGAGETQYF. The whole variable domain, remainder taken from reference TRBV12-5 and TRBJ2-5, is DARVTQTPRHKVTEMGQEVTMRCQPILGHNTVFWYRQTMMQGLELLAYFRNRAPLDDSGMPKDRFSAEMPDATLATLKIQPSEPRDSAVYFCASGLDFGQGAGETQYFGPGTRLLVL.

The table lists this clone with a count of one. CDR3 amino acids: CASSLGGQHSNSPLHF. CDR3 in DNA: TGCGCCAGCAGCTTAGGTGGACAGCATAGTAATTCACCCCTCCACTTT. The rearrangement joins TRBV5-1 to TRBJ1-6, with D maybe TRBD1 (6 bases). This CDR3 is built from 16 residues. Germline V gene data show CDR1 as SGHRS and CDR2 as YFSETQ. The V gene lost 2 bases and the J gene lost 6 bases, with 15 bases spanning the gap.

The chain joins TRBV6-6 to TRBJ1-2; 8 bases match TRBD1. The CDR3 is 14 residues long. Germline V gene lookup returns CDR1 MNHNY and CDR2 SVGAGI (reference sequence). Trimming removed 6 bases from V and 7 bases from J; junction bases left unmatched: 10. The CDR3 region is CASRGGQDLPGYTF. CDR3 nucleotides: TGTGCCAGCAGGGGGGGACAGGACCTGCCTGGCTACACCTTC.

This chain joins TRBV5-4 and TRBJ2-3; 13 nucleotides align to TRBD2. Germline assignment: CDR1 SGHNT and CDR2 YYREEE (reference sequence). V shed 4 bases, J shed 4 bases, and the junction held 6 bases outside the gene matches. The length of the CDR3 is 16 residues. In DNA, the CDR3 is TGTGCCAGCAGCACGGGACTAGCGGGGTTGGCAGATACGCAGTATTTT. Amino acid sequence: CASSTGLAGLADTQYF.

This clone has a single count. The chain is built from TRBV5-4 and TRBJ2-7; the match to TRBD1 covers 7 bases. Germline V lookup: CDR1 SGHNT, CDR2 YYREEE (reference sequence). This CDR3 is built from 16 residues. The V gene end was trimmed by 3 bases and the J gene end by 5 bases; junction bases not matched to a gene: 14. The CDR3 here is CASSSGQTGIIHEQYF. In nucleotides, the CDR3 is TGTGCCAGCAGCTCGGGCCAGACAGGGATTATCCACGAGCAGTACTTC.

V gene TRBV7-8 combines with J gene TRBJ1-1; the D is unclear. This CDR3 is 15 amino acids long. Between the trimmed V and J ends, which lost 0 bases and 3 bases, there was a span of 11 bases. CDR1 and CDR2 from the germline V gene are SGHVS and FQNEAQ. CDR3 in DNA: TGTGCCAGCAGCTTAGCGGGCGGGCAGTACACTGAAGCTTTCTTT. It translates to CASSLAGGQYTEAFF.

The chain combines TRBV6-4 with TRBJ2-1; D call uncertain. The V end lost 5 bases, the J end lost 0 bases, and 11 bases lay between the germline ends. Germline V lookup: CDR1 MRHNA, CDR2 SNTAGT. This CDR3 spans 15 amino acids. The chain's CDR3 is CASSQQISSYNEQFF. Written as DNA, the CDR3 is TGTGCCAGCAGTCAACAGATTAGCTCCTACAATGAGCAGTTCTTC.

This sequence joins TRBV30 and TRBJ1-5; D ambiguous. Germline CDR1 GTSNPN, CDR2 SVGIG (reference sequence). V lost 1 base, J lost 3 bases, and 10 bases lay in between. The CDR3 has 14 amino acids. The CDR3 loop reads CAWSGLSLNQPQHF. CDR3 bases: TGTGCCTGGAGTGGCCTGAGTCTCAATCAGCCCCAGCATTTT.

The chain links TRBV25-1 to TRBJ1-1, with D uncertain. CDR3 length equals 16 residues. The germline gives CDR1 MGHDK, CDR2 SYGVNS. Trimming pared 8 bases from V and 1 base from J, leaving 20 bases between. CDR3 residues: CASPGPLGSRNTEAFF. In DNA, the CDR3 is TGTGCCAGCCCCGGCCCCTTGGGCAGCCGGAACACTGAAGCTTTCTTT.

The CDR3 is CASSLTGTNPYEQFF. CDR3 nucleotide sequence: TGTGCCAGCAGCTTAACCGGGACTAACCCCTATGAGCAGTTCTTC. This rearrangement joins TRBV11-1 to TRBJ2-1; 7 bases agree with TRBD2. Germline V lookup: CDR1 SGHAT, CDR2 FQDESV (reference sequence). This CDR3 has 15 amino acids. J gave up 8 bases and V 2 bases, and 9 bases lay outside the gene matches.

The chain combines TRBV18 with TRBJ1-2; D unclear. The CDR3 runs 14 residues. V lost 2 bases and J 8 bases, leaving 15 bases between the germline ends. Germline V gene data show CDR1 as KGHSH and CDR2 as LQKENI. The CDR3 coding sequence is TGTGCCAGCTCACCAGTCTCGGCTTCGGGGGGCTACACCTTC. It encodes CASSPVSASGGYTF.

The CDR3 DNA reads TGTGCCAGCAGTGAAGCGCAGGGGGCTGGAAACACCATATATTTT. Its translation is CASSEAQGAGNTIYF. The gene calls are TRBV6-1 and TRBJ1-3, with 7 bases aligning to TRBD1. The length of the CDR3 is 15 residues. Losses at the gene ends were 0 bases for V and 2 bases for J; bases not matched to a gene: 1. CDR1 and CDR2 (germline): MNHNS, SASEGT.

This chain joins TRBV7-9 and TRBJ1-2; D call uncertain. The V and J ends lost 3 bases and 13 bases respectively, with 15 bases between them. Per the germline V gene, CDR1 is SEHNR and CDR2 is FQNEAQ (reference sequence). CDR3 length equals 12 residues. This CDR3 reads CASSFHDGVCTF. In DNA form, the CDR3 reads TGTGCCAGCAGCTTTCACGACGGGGTATGCACCTTC.

The CDR3 is CAWSARDRGFASNTEAFF. For the CDR3, the DNA is TGTGCCTGGAGCGCCAGGGACAGGGGTTTTGCCTCTAACACTGAAGCTTTCTTT. This chain joins TRBV30 and TRBJ1-1; TRBD1 matches 10 bases. The CDR3 spans 18 residues. Germline-derived CDR1 and CDR2 are GTSNPN and SVGIG (reference sequence). V lost 3 bases and J lost 2; bases outside the gene matches: 15.

The chain has TRBV15 and TRBJ1-5, with 7 bases identical to TRBD1. Per germline, CDR1 LNHNV and CDR2 YYDKDF (reference sequence). The CDR3 has 16 residues. V shed 2 bases, J shed 5 bases, and the junction held 9 bases outside the gene matches. The DNA of the CDR3 is TGTGCCACCAGCAGACAGACAGGGCGAGGCGATCAGCCCCAGCATTTT. It encodes CATSRQTGRGDQPQHF.

This clone showed up just once. This rearrangement joins TRBV6-5 to TRBJ1-2, with D possibly matching TRBD1 (6 bases). V shed 0 bases and J shed 8 bases, with 16 bases lying between them. The CDR3 runs 15 residues. CDR1 and CDR2 from the germline V gene are MNHEY and SVGAGI. The DNA for the CDR3 is TGTGCCAGCAGTTACTCGAATGATCGCGGACAGGGCTACACCTTC. Protein product: CASSYSNDRGQGYTF.

The CDR3 coding sequence is TGTGCCAGCACCCCAGGGTATAGCAATCAGCCCCAGCATTTT. It encodes CASTPGYSNQPQHF. The chain is built from TRBV6-1 and TRBJ1-5; possible D gene TRBD1, 5 bases. Trimming pared 7 bases from V and 0 bases from J, leaving 10 bases between. Germline lookup yields CDR1 MNHNS and CDR2 SASEGT. The CDR3 sequence is 14 residues long.

This clone was picked up one time. This sequence joins TRBV19 and TRBJ2-1, with TRBD2 matching over 14 bases. J gave up 10 bases and V 8 bases, and 16 bases lay outside the gene matches. CDR1 is LNHDA, CDR2 SQIVND, per germline (reference sequence). The CDR3 runs to 17 residues. The CDR3 nucleotides are TGTGCCAGTTCCCTCCCTCGGACTAGCGGGGGGTTCCGGGAGCAGTTCTTC. The encoded protein is CASSLPRTSGGFREQFF. Filled out from reference TRBV19 and TRBJ2-1, the complete variable domain reads DGGITQSPKYLFRKEGQNVTLSCEQNLNHDAMYWYRQDPGQGLRLIYYSQIVNDFQKGDIAEGYSVSREKKESFPLTVTSAQKNPTAFYLCASSLPRTSGGFREQFFGPGTRLTVL.

The chain is built from TRBV28 and TRBJ2-2; 10 bases match TRBD2. Germline V gene data show CDR1 as MDHEN and CDR2 as SYDVKM. The CDR3 has 17 amino acids. V shed 8 bases and J 5 bases; nucleotides not matched to a gene: 14. In DNA, the CDR3 is TGTGCCAGCTGCCTAGCGGGGGTCCTTCCGAGGACCGGGGAGCTGTTTTTT. Translated: CASCLAGVLPRTGELFF.

The chain uses TRBV6-1 and TRBJ2-5, with D hard to call. Germline CDR1 and CDR2: MNHNS and SASEGT. The CDR3 is 14 residues long. V dropped 3 bases and J dropped 2 bases, with 10 bases sitting between them. In DNA form, the CDR3 reads TGTGCCAGCAGTGAGAGATACCGGCAAGAGACCCAGTACTTC. This sequence encodes CASSERYRQETQYF.

In DNA form, the CDR3 reads TGTGCCAGCAGCCAAGGACAGGGAGGATATGGCTACACCTTC. Protein sequence: CASSQGQGGYGYTF. The V and J genes are TRBV6-6 and TRBJ1-2, with 8 bases aligning to TRBD1. The germline V gene has CDR1 MNHNY and CDR2 SVGAGI (reference sequence). This CDR3 contains 14 residues. The V and J ends lost 6 bases and 5 bases, in that order; junction bases with no gene match: 8.

The chain couples TRBV19 to TRBJ2-7, with 8 nucleotides matching TRBD2. V shed 2 bases and J 7 bases; nucleotides not matched to a gene: 7. Germline V CDR1 and CDR2: LNHDA, SQIVND (reference sequence). There are 14 residues in the CDR3. The CDR3, as DNA: TGTGCCAGTAGTATAAGTAGCGGGGCATGGGAGCAGTACTTC. Its protein is CASSISSGAWEQYF.

The rearrangement joins TRBV5-4 to TRBJ2-7; TRBD2 matches at 9 bases. Trimming took 4 bases from V and 6 from J; bases not matched to a gene: 8. Germline V CDR1 and CDR2: SGHNT, YYREEE (reference sequence). The CDR3 is made up of 14 amino acids. The chain's CDR3 is CASSRMAGGLEQYF. CDR3 bases: TGTGCCAGCAGCCGTATGGCGGGGGGGCTCGAGCAGTACTTC.